What follows are 13 T cell receptor beta chains derived from one specimen sequenced in a study of CD8 T cells in ankylosing spondylitis. MiXCR was run by TCRdb on the 5' RACE reads, yielding one entry per CDR3 protein. The sample yields under 150,000 distinct CDR3 sequences, roughly 11% seen once. Sequencing was carried out using blood, either unsorted or a sorted T cell fraction (not recorded which). These receptors were collected from a female donor with ankylosing spondylitis or in good health (not recorded which).

This clonotype was counted between two and nine times. This chain connects TRBV28 to TRBJ2-7, with 9 bases lining up with TRBD1. The ends lost 6 bases at V and 5 bases at J; junction bases unmatched: 8. This CDR3 spans 14 amino acids. Germline loops: CDR1 MDHEN, CDR2 SYDVKM. The DNA for the CDR3 is TGTGCCAGCAGCGCGGGACAGGGTATAAACGAGCAGTACTTC. It specifies CASSAGQGINEQYF.

This clonotype was counted many times. The chain combines TRBV6-2 or TRBV6-3 with TRBJ2-7; D remains unclear. This CDR3 has 12 residues. With 2 bases removed from V and 7 bases from J, the gap between germline ends came to 9 bases. Germline CDR1 reads MNHEY; CDR2 reads SVGEGT. Here the CDR3 DNA reads TGTGCCAGCAGTTACGTGATTGGGGAGCAGTACTTC. This translates into CASSYVIGEQYF.

This clonotype was seen many times. The gene calls are TRBV11-1 and TRBJ1-5; TRBD1 matches at 8 bases. The V gene's germline CDR1 is SGHAT and CDR2 FQDESV (reference sequence). The CDR3 is made up of 15 amino acids. The J segment lost 4 bases and the V segment lost 5 bases, leaving 7 bases of the junction unmatched. The CDR3 here is CASSPGQGWNQPQHF. The CDR3 nucleotides read TGTGCCAGCAGCCCTGGACAGGGTTGGAATCAGCCCCAGCATTTT.

This clonotype has a count of ten or more. The genes are TRBV6-2 or TRBV6-3 and TRBJ2-5; TRBD1 matches at 7 bases. The germline V gene encodes CDR1 MNHEY and CDR2 SVGEGT. The trim removed 2 bases at V and 2 bases at J, leaving 8 bases unmatched. The CDR3 runs to 16 residues. CDR3 in amino acids: CASSYKRQGRQETQYF. CDR3 nucleotide sequence: TGTGCCAGCAGTTACAAGAGACAGGGTCGGCAAGAGACCCAGTACTTC.

The chain combines TRBV5-1 with TRBJ1-1; D is possibly TRBD1 (5 bases). Germline CDR1 reads SGHRS; CDR2 reads YFSETQ. The CDR3 runs 15 residues. The V end lost 3 bases, the J end lost 0 bases, and 12 bases lay between the germline ends. The DNA for the CDR3 is TGCGCCAGCAGCTCCCAAGGGACGCTGAACACTGAAGCTTTCTTT. It encodes CASSSQGTLNTEAFF.

About this clonotype: Germline and junction disagree at one end, which may indicate a read error. V is TRBV12-3 or TRBV12-4 and J is TRBJ2-1, with D unresolved. The CDR3 loop spans 13 amino acids. CDR3 loop: CASSLLGRDEQLF. The CDR3 nucleotides are TGTGCCAGCAGTTTATTGGGAAGGGATGAGCAGCTCTTC.

This clonotype was seen at least ten times. The chain has TRBV5-1 and TRBJ1-5; 9 bases are a match to TRBD1. J lost 7 bases, V lost 4 bases, and 3 bases had no gene match. The CDR3 totals 13 residues. Germline V gene lookup returns CDR1 SGHRS and CDR2 YFSETQ. As DNA, the CDR3 is TGCGCCAGCAGCACCACAGGGGGCCAGCCCCAGCATTTT. This gives the protein CASSTTGGQPQHF.

The table lists this clonotype with many counts. V and J are TRBV25-1 and TRBJ2-5; D is uncertain. Germline V gives CDR1 MGHDK, CDR2 SYGVNS. The ends were cut back, 2 bases at V and 5 bases at J, with 15 bases in the middle. There are 15 residues in the CDR3. CDR3 residues: CASSEPTDPRETQYF. The CDR3, as DNA: TGTGCCAGCAGTGAACCCACGGACCCCAGGGAGACCCAGTACTTC.

Ten or more counts support this clonotype. The V call is TRBV5-1, the J call TRBJ2-3; no reliable D call. The CDR3 contains 11 residues. Trimming stripped 2 bases from V and 5 bases from J, with 3 bases between. Germline loops: CDR1 SGHRS, CDR2 YFSETQ. CDR3 sequence reads: CASSFEDTQYF. The CDR3 DNA sequence: TGCGCCAGCAGCTTCGAAGATACGCAGTATTTT.

In its sample, this clonotype was seen many times. The genes are TRBV20-1 and TRBJ1-2; 7 positions match TRBD1. Trimming took 4 bases from V and 0 from J; bases not matched to a gene: 5. Per the germline V gene, CDR1 is DFQATT and CDR2 is SNEGSKA (reference sequence). CDR3 size: 14 residues. CDR3 loop: CSATSGTANYGYTF. The CDR3 nucleotides read TGCAGTGCTACCTCCGGGACAGCTAACTATGGCTACACCTTC.

This clonotype was counted many times. V and J are TRBV29-1 and TRBJ1-2; a weak D match, TRBD1 (6 bases). V gave up 0 bases and J gave up 3 bases, with 11 bases separating them. CDR3 length equals 14 residues. The germline V gene has CDR1 SQVTM and CDR2 ANQGSEA. In DNA form, the CDR3 reads TGCAGCGTTGAAGATCGGGACATATACTATGGCTACACCTTC. This encodes CSVEDRDIYYGYTF.

This clonotype was seen repeatedly, ten times or more. This chain links TRBV27 with TRBJ1-1; D possibly corresponds to TRBD1 (5 bases). The CDR3 runs to 15 residues. The germline CDR1 and CDR2 sequences are MNHEY and SMNVEV (reference sequence). V lost 6 bases, J lost 0 bases, and 14 bases lay in between. CDR3 DNA sequence: TGTGCCAGCAGATTTTCGGACACCGTGAACACTGAAGCTTTCTTT. Translation: CASRFSDTVNTEAFF.

The chain uses TRBV5-1 and TRBJ2-6; D is possibly TRBD2 (5 bases). Germline V gene data show CDR1 as SGHRS and CDR2 as YFSETQ. This CDR3 region has 14 residues. V lost 2 bases and J lost 2, with 5 bases in between. The CDR3 DNA is TGCGCCAGCAGCTTCGGGGCTGGGGCCAACGTCCTGACTTTC. Translated, it gives CASSFGAGANVLTF.